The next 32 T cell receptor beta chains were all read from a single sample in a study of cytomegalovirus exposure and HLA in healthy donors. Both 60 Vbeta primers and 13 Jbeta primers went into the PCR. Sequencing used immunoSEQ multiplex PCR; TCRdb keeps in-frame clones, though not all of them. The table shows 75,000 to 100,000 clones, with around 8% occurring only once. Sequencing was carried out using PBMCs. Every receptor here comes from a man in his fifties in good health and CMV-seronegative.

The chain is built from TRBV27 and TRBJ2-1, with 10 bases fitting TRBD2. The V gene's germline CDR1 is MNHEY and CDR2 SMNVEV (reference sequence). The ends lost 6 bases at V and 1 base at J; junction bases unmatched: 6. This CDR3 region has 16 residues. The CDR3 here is CASRRSGGASYNEQFF. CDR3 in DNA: TGTGCCAGCAGACGGAGCGGGGGGGCGTCCTACAATGAGCAGTTCTTC.

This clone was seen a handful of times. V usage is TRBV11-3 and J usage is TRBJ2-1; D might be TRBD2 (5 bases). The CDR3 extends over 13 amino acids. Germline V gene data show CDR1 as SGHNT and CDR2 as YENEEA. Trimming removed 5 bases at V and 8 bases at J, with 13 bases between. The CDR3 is CASSPGLRDEQFF. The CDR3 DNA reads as TGTGCCAGCAGCCCTGGCCTGAGGGATGAGCAGTTCTTC. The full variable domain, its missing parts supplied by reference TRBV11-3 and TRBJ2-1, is EAGVVQSPRYKIIEKKQPVAFWCNPISGHNTLYWYLQNLGQGPELLIRYENEEAVDDSQLPKDRFSAERLKGVDSTLKIQPAELGDSAVYLCASSPGLRDEQFFGPGTRLTVL.

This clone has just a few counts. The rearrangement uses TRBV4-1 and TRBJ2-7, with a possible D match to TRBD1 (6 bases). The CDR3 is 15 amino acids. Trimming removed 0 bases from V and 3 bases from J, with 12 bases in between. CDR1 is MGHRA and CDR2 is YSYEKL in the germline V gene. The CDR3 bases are TGCGCCAGCAGCCAAGAACCAACAGGGTTCTACGAGCAGTACTTC. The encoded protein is CASSQEPTGFYEQYF.

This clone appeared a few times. As DNA, the CDR3 is TGCGCCAGCAGCTTGAAGGGGGTGAAGGGTGCTGAAGCTTTCTTT. This encodes CASSLKGVKGAEAFF. V usage is TRBV5-1 and J usage is TRBJ1-1; weak D call: TRBD1 (6 bases). V shed 1 base and J shed 6 bases, with 16 bases lying between them. Germline values: CDR1 SGHRS, CDR2 YFSETQ. The CDR3 is made up of 15 amino acids.

CDR3 sequence: CASSLTGGDSPLHF. CDR3 in DNA: TGTGCCAGCAGCTTAACAGGGGGTGATTCACCCCTCCACTTT. The chain carries TRBV7-6 and TRBJ1-6; 8 positions agree with TRBD1. The CDR3 runs to 14 residues. CDR1 and CDR2 from the germline V gene are SGHVS and FNYEAQ. Germline trimming cut 2 bases from V and 8 bases from J; bases unmatched to any gene: 2.

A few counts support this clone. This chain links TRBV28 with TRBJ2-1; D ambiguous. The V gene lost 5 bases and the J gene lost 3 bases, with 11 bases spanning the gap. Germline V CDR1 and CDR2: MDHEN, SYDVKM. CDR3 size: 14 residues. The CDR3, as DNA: TGTGCCAGCAGTCCCCCCTCCCTCTACAATGAGCAGTTCTTC. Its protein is CASSPPSLYNEQFF.

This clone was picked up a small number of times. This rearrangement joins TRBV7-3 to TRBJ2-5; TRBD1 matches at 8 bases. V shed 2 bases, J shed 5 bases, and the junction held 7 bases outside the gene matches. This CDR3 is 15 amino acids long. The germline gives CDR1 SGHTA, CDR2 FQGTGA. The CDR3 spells CASSLAGGRRETQYF. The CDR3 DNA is TGTGCCAGCAGCTTAGCAGGGGGCAGGCGGGAGACCCAGTACTTC.

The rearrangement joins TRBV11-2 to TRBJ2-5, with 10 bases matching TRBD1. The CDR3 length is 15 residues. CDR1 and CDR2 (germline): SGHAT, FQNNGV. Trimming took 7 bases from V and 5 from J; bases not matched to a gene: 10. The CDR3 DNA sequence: TGTGCCAGCACTCCCGGGACAGGGGTTGTGGAGACCCAGTACTTC. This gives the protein CASTPGTGVVETQYF.

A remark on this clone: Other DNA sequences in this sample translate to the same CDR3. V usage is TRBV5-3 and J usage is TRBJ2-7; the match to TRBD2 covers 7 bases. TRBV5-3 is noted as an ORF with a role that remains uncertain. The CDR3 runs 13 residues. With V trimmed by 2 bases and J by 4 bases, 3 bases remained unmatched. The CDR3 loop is CARSFREAYEQYF. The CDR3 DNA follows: TGTGCCAGAAGCTTTCGGGAGGCGTACGAGCAGTACTTC.

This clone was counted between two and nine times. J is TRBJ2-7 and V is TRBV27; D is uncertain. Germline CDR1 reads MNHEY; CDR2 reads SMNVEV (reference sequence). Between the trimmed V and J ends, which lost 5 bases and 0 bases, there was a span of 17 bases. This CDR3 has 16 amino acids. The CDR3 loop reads CASSPRVSASSYEQYF. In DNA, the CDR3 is TGTGCCAGCAGTCCCCGGGTCAGCGCGAGCTCCTACGAGCAGTACTTC.

CDR3 coding DNA: TGTGCCAGCAGCTTTCGACTGGTTGGACAGGATACGCAGTATTTT. Translated: CASSFRLVGQDTQYF. The V call is TRBV5-4, the J call TRBJ2-3; tentative D call: TRBD1 (6 bases). Per the germline V gene, CDR1 is SGHNT and CDR2 is YYREEE (reference sequence). This CDR3 is built from 15 residues. The ends were cut back, 2 bases at V and 6 bases at J, with 16 bases in the middle.

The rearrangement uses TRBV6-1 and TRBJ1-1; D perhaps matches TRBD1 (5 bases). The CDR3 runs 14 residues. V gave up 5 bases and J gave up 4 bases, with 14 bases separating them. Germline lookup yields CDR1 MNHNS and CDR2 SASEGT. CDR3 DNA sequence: TGTGCCAGCAGTTTCGACAGCCGCGTCACTGAAGCTTTCTTT. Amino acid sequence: CASSFDSRVTEAFF.

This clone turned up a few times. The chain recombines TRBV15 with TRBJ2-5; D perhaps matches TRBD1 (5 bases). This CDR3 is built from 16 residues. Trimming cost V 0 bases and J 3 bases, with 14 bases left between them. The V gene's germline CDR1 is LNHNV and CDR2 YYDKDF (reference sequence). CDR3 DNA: TGTGCCACCAGCAGAGATCTGGCAGGGTTGAAAGAGACCCAGTACTTC. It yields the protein CATSRDLAGLKETQYF.

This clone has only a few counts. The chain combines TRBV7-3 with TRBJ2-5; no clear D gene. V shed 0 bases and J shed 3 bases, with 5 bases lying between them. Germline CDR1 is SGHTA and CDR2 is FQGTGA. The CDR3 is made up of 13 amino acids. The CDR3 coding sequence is TGTGCCAGCAGCTTAACCCAGGAAGAGACCCAGTACTTC. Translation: CASSLTQEETQYF.

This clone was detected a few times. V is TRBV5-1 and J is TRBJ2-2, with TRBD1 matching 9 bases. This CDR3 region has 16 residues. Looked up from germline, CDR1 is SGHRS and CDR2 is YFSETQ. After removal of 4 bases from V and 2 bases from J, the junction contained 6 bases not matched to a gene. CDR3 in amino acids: CASSPRQGGNTGELFF. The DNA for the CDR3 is TGCGCCAGCAGCCCCAGACAGGGGGGAAACACCGGGGAGCTGTTTTTT.

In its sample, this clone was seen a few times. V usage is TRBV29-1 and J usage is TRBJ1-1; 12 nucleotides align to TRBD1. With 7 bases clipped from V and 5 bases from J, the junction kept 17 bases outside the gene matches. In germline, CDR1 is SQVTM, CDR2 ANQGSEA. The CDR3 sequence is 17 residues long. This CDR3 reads CSAPAGGQGAWGTEAFF. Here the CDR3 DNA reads TGCAGCGCCCCTGCTGGGGGACAGGGGGCCTGGGGGACTGAAGCTTTCTTT.

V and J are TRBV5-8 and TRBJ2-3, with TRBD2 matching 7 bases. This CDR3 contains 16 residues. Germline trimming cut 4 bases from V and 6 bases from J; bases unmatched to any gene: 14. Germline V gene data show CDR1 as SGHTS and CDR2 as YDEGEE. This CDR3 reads CASSPLLGGSGDTQYF. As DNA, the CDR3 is TGTGCCAGCAGCCCCCTCTTGGGCGGGAGCGGGGATACGCAGTATTTT.

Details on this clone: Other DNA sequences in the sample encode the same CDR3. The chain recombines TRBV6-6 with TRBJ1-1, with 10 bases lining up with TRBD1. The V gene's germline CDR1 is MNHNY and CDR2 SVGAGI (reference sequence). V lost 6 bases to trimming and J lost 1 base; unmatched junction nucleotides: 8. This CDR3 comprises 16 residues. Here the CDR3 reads CASSHDRGRGNTEAFF. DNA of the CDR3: TGTGCCAGCAGCCACGACAGGGGGCGAGGGAACACTGAAGCTTTCTTT.

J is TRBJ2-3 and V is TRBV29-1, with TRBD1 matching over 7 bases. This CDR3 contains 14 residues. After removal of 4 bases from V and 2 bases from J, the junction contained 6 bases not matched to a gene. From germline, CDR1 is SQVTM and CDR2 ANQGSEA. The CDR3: CSVGGGAITDTQYF. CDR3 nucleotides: TGCAGCGTTGGAGGGGGCGCAATCACAGATACGCAGTATTTT.

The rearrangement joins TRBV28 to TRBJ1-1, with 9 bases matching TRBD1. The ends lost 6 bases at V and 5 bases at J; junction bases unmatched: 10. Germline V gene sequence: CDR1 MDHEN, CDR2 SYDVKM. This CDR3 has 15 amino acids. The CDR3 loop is CASREQGAVRTEAFF. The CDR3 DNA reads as TGTGCCAGCAGAGAACAGGGGGCAGTGCGAACTGAAGCTTTCTTT.

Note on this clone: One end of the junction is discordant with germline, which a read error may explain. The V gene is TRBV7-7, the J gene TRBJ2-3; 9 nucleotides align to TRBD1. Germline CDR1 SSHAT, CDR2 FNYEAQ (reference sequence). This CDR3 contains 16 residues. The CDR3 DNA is TGTGCTAGCAGCCCAATACAGGACAGGGGTAGAGATACGCAGTATTTT. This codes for CASSPIQDRGRDTQYF.

For the CDR3, the DNA is TGTGCCAGCAGGGGCTTAGAAGCTTTCTTT. Amino acid sequence: CASRGLEAFF. The chain carries TRBV28 and TRBJ1-1; D call uncertain. CDR3 size: 10 residues. The germline gives CDR1 MDHEN, CDR2 SYDVKM. V lost 6 bases, J lost 8 bases, and 7 bases lay in between.

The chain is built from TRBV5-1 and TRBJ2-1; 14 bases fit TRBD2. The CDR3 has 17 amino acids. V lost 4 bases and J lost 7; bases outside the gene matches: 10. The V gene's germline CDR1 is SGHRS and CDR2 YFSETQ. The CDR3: CASSPGGTSGGENEQFF. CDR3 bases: TGCGCCAGCAGCCCCGGCGGGACTAGCGGGGGAGAGAATGAGCAGTTCTTC.

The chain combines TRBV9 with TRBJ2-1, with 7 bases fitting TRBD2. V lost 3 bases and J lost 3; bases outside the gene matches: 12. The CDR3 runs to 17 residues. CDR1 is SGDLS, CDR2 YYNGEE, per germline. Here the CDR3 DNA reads TGTGCCAGCAGCGAAGGCCTAACTGGGGGGGACTACAATGAGCAGTTCTTC. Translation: CASSEGLTGGDYNEQFF.

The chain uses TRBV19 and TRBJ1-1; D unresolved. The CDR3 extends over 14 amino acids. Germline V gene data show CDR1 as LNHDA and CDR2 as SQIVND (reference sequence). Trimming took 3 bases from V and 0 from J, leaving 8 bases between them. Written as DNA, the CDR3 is TGTGCCAGTAGTATCCGGGGTATGAACACTGAAGCTTTCTTT. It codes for CASSIRGMNTEAFF.

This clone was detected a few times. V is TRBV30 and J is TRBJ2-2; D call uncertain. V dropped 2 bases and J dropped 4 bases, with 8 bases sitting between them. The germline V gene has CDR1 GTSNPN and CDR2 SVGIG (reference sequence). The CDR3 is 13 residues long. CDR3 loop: CAWSRSGTGELFF. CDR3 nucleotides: TGTGCCTGGAGTCGGTCGGGCACCGGGGAGCTGTTTTTT.

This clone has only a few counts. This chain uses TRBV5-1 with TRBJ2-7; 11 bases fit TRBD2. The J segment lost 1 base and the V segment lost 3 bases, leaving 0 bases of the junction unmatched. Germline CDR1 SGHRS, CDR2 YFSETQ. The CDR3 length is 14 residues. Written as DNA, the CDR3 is TGCGCCAGCAGCTGGACTAGCGGGTCCTACGAGCAGTACTTC. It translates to CASSWTSGSYEQYF.

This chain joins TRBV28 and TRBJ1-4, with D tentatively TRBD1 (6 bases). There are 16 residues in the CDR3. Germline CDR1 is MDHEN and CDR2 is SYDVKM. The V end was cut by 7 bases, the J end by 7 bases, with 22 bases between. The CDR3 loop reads CASKESAGGWSEKLFF. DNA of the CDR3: TGTGCCAGCAAGGAGTCCGCGGGGGGCTGGTCTGAAAAACTGTTTTTT.

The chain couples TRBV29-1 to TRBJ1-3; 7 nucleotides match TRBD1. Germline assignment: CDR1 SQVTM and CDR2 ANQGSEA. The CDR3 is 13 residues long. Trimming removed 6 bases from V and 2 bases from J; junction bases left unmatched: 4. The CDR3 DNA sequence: TGCAGCGTCCAAGGGACAGCTGGAAACACCATATATTTT. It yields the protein CSVQGTAGNTIYF.

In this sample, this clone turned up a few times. The CDR3 is CASSLAQGPNYGYTF. CDR3 DNA sequence: TGTGCCAGCAGCTTAGCACAGGGGCCAAACTATGGCTACACCTTC. The V call is TRBV7-9, the J call TRBJ1-2; 7 nucleotides align to TRBD1. From germline, CDR1 is SEHNR and CDR2 FQNEAQ (reference sequence). This CDR3 is built from 15 residues. Trimming cost V 0 bases and J 2 bases; bases outside gene matches: 3.

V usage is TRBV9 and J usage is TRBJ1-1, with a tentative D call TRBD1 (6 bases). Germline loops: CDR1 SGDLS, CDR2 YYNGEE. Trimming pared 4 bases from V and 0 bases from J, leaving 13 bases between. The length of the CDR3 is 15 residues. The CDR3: CASSPATGVNTEAFF. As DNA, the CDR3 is TGTGCCAGCAGCCCGGCGACAGGTGTGAACACTGAAGCTTTCTTT. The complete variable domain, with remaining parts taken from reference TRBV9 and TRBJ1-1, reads DSGVTQTPKHLITATGQRVTLRCSPRSGDLSVYWYQQSLDQGLQFLIQYYNGEERAKGNILERFSAQQFPDLHSELNLSSLELGDSALYFCASSPATGVNTEAFFGQGTRLTVV.

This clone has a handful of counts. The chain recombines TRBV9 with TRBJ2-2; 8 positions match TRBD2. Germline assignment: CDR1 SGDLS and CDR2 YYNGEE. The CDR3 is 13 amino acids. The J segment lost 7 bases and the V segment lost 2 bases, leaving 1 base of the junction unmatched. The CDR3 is CASSVREGGELFF. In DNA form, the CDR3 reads TGTGCCAGCAGCGTCCGGGAGGGCGGGGAGCTGTTTTTT. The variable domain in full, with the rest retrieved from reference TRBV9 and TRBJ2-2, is DSGVTQTPKHLITATGQRVTLRCSPRSGDLSVYWYQQSLDQGLQFLIQYYNGEERAKGNILERFSAQQFPDLHSELNLSSLELGDSALYFCASSVREGGELFFGEGSRLTVL.